The 8 T cell receptor beta chains in this list originate from one sample, sequenced in a study of T cells in Graves' hyperthyroidism and ophthalmopathy. Researchers took RNA transcripts and amplified the TCR beta CDR3 regions from them. The study used the HTBI primer set for a first-round RT-PCR of the TCR CDR3. Using its own MiXCR run on the multiplex PCR reads, TCRdb lists one record per CDR3 protein. The sample holds approximately 630,000 distinct CDR3 sequences; 15% to 20% are singletons and the top ten take 3.8%. The sequenced sample was blood. These receptor sequences come from a woman aged 25 to 39 with Graves' hyperthyroidism.

This clonotype appeared many times. This chain uses TRBV7-9 with TRBJ2-1, with unresolved D. Germline V gene sequence: CDR1 SEHNR, CDR2 FQNEAQ (reference sequence). There are 15 residues in the CDR3. The V end was cut by 4 bases, the J end by 4 bases, with 14 bases between. The CDR3 reads CASSYLTTKYNEQFF. The CDR3, as DNA: TGTGCCAGCAGCTACCTTACCACCAAGTACAATGAGCAGTTCTTC.

The chain couples TRBV4-1 to TRBJ2-3, with 8 positions matching TRBD2. Germline assignment: CDR1 MGHRA and CDR2 YSYEKL. V lost 4 bases to trimming and J lost 2 bases; unmatched junction nucleotides: 8. The CDR3 consists of 16 residues. As DNA, the CDR3 is TGCGCCAGCAGCCTCCGAGGGGGACTAGACACAGATACGCAGTATTTT. Translating gives CASSLRGGLDTDTQYF.

This clonotype was recorded many times. V usage is TRBV28 and J usage is TRBJ2-7; D is uncertain. V lost 8 bases and J 2 bases, leaving 13 bases between the germline ends. CDR1 and CDR2 from the germline V gene are MDHEN and SYDVKM. This CDR3 has 13 amino acids. This chain's CDR3 is CASARTVPYEQYF. The CDR3 DNA reads TGTGCCAGCGCACGGACGGTCCCCTACGAGCAGTACTTC.

This clonotype was detected many times. The rearrangement links TRBV11-2 to TRBJ2-1; no clear D. The length of the CDR3 is 15 residues. The germline V and J ends were trimmed by 7 bases and 0 bases, with 13 bases remaining between them. Germline V CDR1 and CDR2: SGHAT, FQNNGV. The DNA for the CDR3 is TGTGCCAGCAAAGCTTACAAGAGCTCCTACAATGAGCAGTTCTTC. It is translated as CASKAYKSSYNEQFF.

The table lists this clonotype with a few counts. The chain employs TRBV27 and TRBJ1-5; D remains ambiguous. Germline V gives CDR1 MNHEY, CDR2 SMNVEV (reference sequence). The CDR3 is 16 residues long. Between the trimmed V and J ends, which lost 2 bases and 0 bases, there was a span of 11 bases. The DNA for the CDR3 is TGTGCCAGCAGTTTAAAGGGAGGTCATAGCAATCAGCCCCAGCATTTT. Translating it yields CASSLKGGHSNQPQHF.

V usage is TRBV9 and J usage is TRBJ2-3, with unresolved D. Per the germline V gene, CDR1 is SGDLS and CDR2 is YYNGEE. Trimming took 0 bases from V and 0 from J, leaving 8 bases between them. CDR3 size: 15 residues. CDR3 in amino acids: CASSVGSYSTDTQYF. In DNA form, the CDR3 reads TGTGCCAGCAGCGTAGGGAGTTACAGCACAGATACGCAGTATTTT.

This clonotype was counted only a few times. The rearrangement joins TRBV19 to TRBJ1-2; 7 bases map to TRBD1. Germline lookup yields CDR1 LNHDA and CDR2 SQIVND (reference sequence). Unmatched junction bases numbered 11, after V lost 6 bases and J lost 1 base. This CDR3 spans 16 amino acids. CDR3 coding DNA: TGTGCCAGTAGCTCCCTCTCAGGGGGATTTAACTATGGCTACACCTTC. The encoded protein is CASSSLSGGFNYGYTF.

This clonotype was picked up many times. A read error may account for a junction end that differs from germline. V and J are TRBV7-7 and TRBJ2-5; TRBD1 agrees at 8 bases. This CDR3 is built from 16 residues. The V gene's germline CDR1 is SSHAT and CDR2 FNYEAQ (reference sequence). For the CDR3, the DNA is TGTGCTAGCAGCACCTCAGGGGGCCTCTCTAAAGAGACCCAGTACTTC. Translating it yields CASSTSGGLSKETQYF.